The next 29 T cell receptor beta chains were all read from a single sample in a study of vaccination effects on CD4 cells after COVID-19. These receptors have no known antigen. Once cultured for 10 days, the cells underwent separation to obtain CD4+ T cells. Vaccination of participants consisted of two doses of either the BNT162b2 or mRNA-1273 vaccine. TCRdb's table, derived via immunoSEQ multiplex PCR, lists solely in-frame clones and lacks some. The data show tens of thousands of clones, with 74% seen just once and about 15% held by the top ten. The input for sequencing was CD4+ T cells from PBMCs cultured without peptide, taken after COVID-19 vaccination. The source of these receptors is a human donor who received a COVID-19 vaccine.

The chain employs TRBV29-1 and TRBJ2-5; TRBD1 aligns across 9 bases. Trimming at V came to 8 bases and at J to 3 bases, leaving 4 bases not matched to a gene. Germline CDR1 is SQVTM and CDR2 is ANQGSEA. This CDR3 comprises 12 residues. The CDR3 sequence is CSITGGKETQYF. CDR3 nucleotides: TGCAGCATAACAGGGGGCAAAGAGACCCAGTACTTC.

The chain joins TRBV28 to TRBJ2-7, with D tentatively TRBD1 (6 bases). V was shortened by 6 bases and J by 0 bases, with 21 bases between the two germline ends. From germline, CDR1 is MDHEN and CDR2 SYDVKM. The CDR3 runs to 17 residues. For the CDR3, the DNA is TGTGCCAGCAGGACCCTCGGAGAAGGGGGTGTCTCCTACGAGCAGTACTTC. It codes for CASRTLGEGGVSYEQYF.

V and J are TRBV7-3 and TRBJ2-3; D is possibly TRBD1 (7 bases). V dropped 6 bases and J dropped 2 bases, with 15 bases sitting between them. The CDR3 is 15 residues long. The germline CDR1 and CDR2 sequences are SGHTA and FQGTGA. For the CDR3, the DNA is TGTGCCAGCAGGGCCAGGGGGGTATTCACAGATACGCAGTATTTT. It specifies CASRARGVFTDTQYF.

The V call is TRBV10-3, the J call TRBJ2-7; TRBD2 matches 9 bases. V trimming: 2 bases; J trimming: 7 bases; junction bases outside the gene matches: 9. The CDR3 is 15 amino acids. Looked up from germline, CDR1 is ENHRY and CDR2 is SYGVKD. CDR3 amino acids: CAISEGIAGVGEQYF. CDR3 coding DNA: TGTGCCATCAGTGAGGGGATAGCGGGAGTTGGGGAGCAGTACTTC.

J is TRBJ2-1 and V is TRBV7-6, with TRBD1 matching over 7 bases. This CDR3 region has 14 residues. J lost 8 bases, V lost 4 bases, and 8 bases had no gene match. The germline CDR1 and CDR2 sequences are SGHVS and FNYEAQ. The CDR3 sequence is CASSYDRVYHEQFF. CDR3 nucleotides: TGTGCCAGCAGCTATGACAGGGTATATCATGAGCAGTTCTTC.

The chain employs TRBV28 and TRBJ2-3; D unresolved. The CDR3 contains 16 residues. Germline loops: CDR1 MDHEN, CDR2 SYDVKM. V lost 6 bases to trimming and J lost 1 base, with 17 bases between them. The CDR3 is CASSPPSQTRTDTQYF. The CDR3 DNA reads TGTGCCAGCAGCCCACCCTCACAGACCCGCACAGATACGCAGTATTTT.

This chain joins TRBV10-3 and TRBJ1-1; D is ambiguous. The CDR3 extends over 13 amino acids. V lost 4 bases and J lost 0, with 6 bases in between. The germline gives CDR1 ENHRY, CDR2 SYGVKD. CDR3 loop: CAISAGVNTEAFF. The CDR3, as DNA: TGTGCCATCAGTGCCGGGGTGAACACTGAAGCTTTCTTT.

The CDR3 region has the DNA TGTGCCTGGTCGGGACGAGGAGGATACGAGCAGTACTTC. Translating it yields CAWSGRGGYEQYF. The chain recombines TRBV30 with TRBJ2-7; either TRBD1 or TRBD2 may fit D (5 bases each). Germline lookup yields CDR1 GTSNPN and CDR2 SVGIG (reference sequence). V was shortened by 5 bases and J by 4 bases, with 15 bases between the two germline ends. The CDR3 runs 13 residues. Using reference TRBV30 and TRBJ2-7 for the parts outside the CDR3, the full variable domain is SQTIHQWPATLVQPVGSPLSLECTVEGTSNPNLYWYRQAAGRGLQLLFYSVGIGQISSEVPQNLSASRPQDRQFILSSKKLLLSDSGFYLCAWSGRGGYEQYFGPGTRLTVT.

The chain combines TRBV3-1 (or the pseudogene TRBV3-2) with TRBJ2-1, with a weak D call TRBD2 (5 bases). The CDR3 is 14 amino acids. V was clipped by 4 bases and J by 7 bases, with 14 bases between them. Per the germline V gene, CDR1 is LGHDT and CDR2 is YNNKEL (reference sequence). The CDR3 is CASSLIRGWNEQFF. The CDR3 nucleotides are TGTGCCAGCAGCCTTATTCGGGGTTGGAATGAGCAGTTCTTC.

For the CDR3, the DNA is TGTGCCAGTAGTACTACCGGGACAGGTAGCAATCAGCCCCAGCATTTT. It specifies CASSTTGTGSNQPQHF. The chain employs TRBV19 and TRBJ1-5; 8 nucleotides agree with TRBD1. Trimming took 4 bases from V and 0 from J; bases not matched to a gene: 5. The length of the CDR3 is 16 residues. Germline V gene data show CDR1 as LNHDA and CDR2 as SQIVND (reference sequence).

This clone has just a few counts. The gene calls are TRBV5-1 and TRBJ1-2; TRBD1 matches 12 bases. The CDR3 consists of 14 residues. Germline V gene data show CDR1 as SGHRS and CDR2 as YFSETQ. Unmatched junction bases numbered 0, after V lost 4 bases and J lost 2 bases. The CDR3 DNA follows: TGCGCCAGCAGCGGGACAGGGGGCAACTATGGCTACACCTTC. This gives the protein CASSGTGGNYGYTF.

This clone was seen more than once but under ten times. The chain is built from TRBV29-1 and TRBJ1-4, with TRBD1 as a possible D gene (5 bases). Germline V lookup: CDR1 SQVTM, CDR2 ANQGSEA. The ends were cut back, 1 base at V and 4 bases at J, with 13 bases in the middle. This CDR3 spans 15 amino acids. In DNA form, the CDR3 reads TGCAGCGTTGAAGGAGGGGCGCCTTTTAATGAAAAACTGTTTTTT. It specifies CSVEGGAPFNEKLFF.

J is TRBJ2-2 and V is TRBV24-1; D is uncertain. This CDR3 spans 16 amino acids. The germline V gene has CDR1 KGHDR and CDR2 SFDVKD. V was pared by 5 bases and J by 0 bases, with 12 bases between. The CDR3 coding sequence is TGTGCCACCAGTGGCTATAGGACGTCGAACACCGGGGAGCTGTTTTTT. Translating gives CATSGYRTSNTGELFF.

This chain connects TRBV19 to TRBJ1-4; no reliable D call. The V end lost 5 bases, the J end lost 10 bases, and 11 bases lay between the germline ends. The CDR3 length is 12 residues. CDR1 LNHDA and CDR2 SQIVND come from the germline V gene (reference sequence). This CDR3 is CASSPNSGKLFF. The CDR3, as DNA: TGTGCCAGTAGTCCTAATTCGGGAAAACTGTTTTTT.

This clone was detected a few times. An end of the junction does not agree with germline; a read error may underlie this. The V gene is TRBV7-9, the J gene TRBJ1-2, with D possibly TRBD1 on 5 matching bases. The CDR3 spans 11 residues. Germline loops: CDR1 SEHNR, CDR2 FQNEAQ (reference sequence). The CDR3 reads CVSRVHYGYTF. CDR3 DNA: TGTGTCAGCAGGGTACACTATGGCTACACCTTC.

The chain carries TRBV28 and TRBJ1-2, with 8 bases identical to TRBD1. V dropped 6 bases and J dropped 6; count of bases not matched to a gene: 6. CDR1 is MDHEN and CDR2 is SYDVKM in the germline V gene. The CDR3 has 13 residues. CDR3 residues: CASRADRVHGYTF. Written as DNA, the CDR3 is TGTGCCAGCAGGGCGGACAGGGTCCATGGCTACACCTTC.

The chain has TRBV4-1 and TRBJ2-5, with 11 bases matching TRBD1. CDR1 is MGHRA, CDR2 YSYEKL, per germline. V lost 4 bases and J lost 1; bases outside the gene matches: 5. This CDR3 has 16 amino acids. This CDR3 is CASSRSGTGGQETQYF. The DNA of the CDR3 is TGCGCCAGCAGCCGCTCCGGGACAGGGGGCCAAGAGACCCAGTACTTC.

This chain joins TRBV5-1 and TRBJ2-4, with TRBD1 matching 7 bases. V was clipped by 4 bases and J by 0 bases; unmatched bases: 4. CDR1 is SGHRS and CDR2 is YFSETQ in the germline V gene. There are 15 residues in the CDR3. CDR3 DNA sequence: TGCGCCAGCAGCCAAGGGACAGTAGCCAAAAACATTCAGTACTTC. Translating gives CASSQGTVAKNIQYF.

V and J are TRBV6-1 and TRBJ1-1; 9 nucleotides line up with TRBD1. The CDR3 has 13 residues. In germline, CDR1 is MNHNS, CDR2 SASEGT. J gave up 11 bases and V 3 bases, and 7 bases lay outside the gene matches. DNA of the CDR3: TGTGCCAGCAGTGACCCGGGACAGGGTAGGGCTTTCTTT. Protein product: CASSDPGQGRAFF.

The rearrangement uses TRBV2 and TRBJ1-1; maybe TRBD1 (5 bases). V lost 7 bases to trimming and J lost 5 bases, with 17 bases between them. Germline-derived CDR1 and CDR2 are SNHLY and FYNNEI. The CDR3 has 14 residues. The CDR3 sequence: CASTSGSLGTEAFF. CDR3 coding DNA: TGTGCCAGCACCTCAGGGAGCTTGGGGACTGAAGCTTTCTTT.

This clone ranks as medium-sized. The chain combines TRBV7-2 with TRBJ1-3; 7 positions match TRBD1. This CDR3 is 13 amino acids long. The germline V gene encodes CDR1 SGHTA and CDR2 FQGNSA. V shed 4 bases, J shed 12 bases, and the junction held 9 bases outside the gene matches. Written as DNA, the CDR3 is TGTGCCAGCAGCTACCGACAGGGACCCTTCATATATTTT. This codes for CASSYRQGPFIYF.

DNA of the CDR3: TGTGCCAGCAGTTTCACGCGGAACTATGGCTACACCTTC. This codes for CASSFTRNYGYTF. The chain combines TRBV12-3 or TRBV12-4 with TRBJ1-2, with D uncertain. This CDR3 has 13 residues. V lost 3 bases, J lost 2 bases, and 7 bases lay in between.

The rearrangement uses TRBV19 and TRBJ1-6, with a tentative D call TRBD1 (5 bases). Trimming stripped 6 bases from V and 9 bases from J, with 12 bases between. Germline CDR1 reads LNHDA; CDR2 reads SQIVND (reference sequence). The CDR3 runs to 13 residues. The DNA for the CDR3 is TGTGCCAGTAGGGGCAGGGATGCTTCACCCCTCCACTTT. It specifies CASRGRDASPLHF.

The V gene is TRBV2, the J gene TRBJ1-2; TRBD1 is a possible D gene (5 bases). The germline V gene has CDR1 SNHLY and CDR2 FYNNEI. Deletions cut 7 bases from V and 7 bases from J, with 19 bases between. The CDR3 is 14 residues long. CDR3 nucleotides: TGTGCCAGCACCCGGGGGTGGGGGGGTCTTGGCTACACCTTC. Amino acid sequence: CASTRGWGGLGYTF.

The chain employs TRBV10-3 and TRBJ2-7; 11 positions match TRBD2. This CDR3 has 14 amino acids. Germline V lookup: CDR1 ENHRY, CDR2 SYGVKD. V shed 6 bases and J 2 bases; nucleotides not matched to a gene: 3. CDR3 sequence reads: CAIRHSGGAYEQYF. CDR3 in DNA: TGTGCCATCAGGCATAGCGGGGGGGCCTACGAGCAGTACTTC.

In this sample, this clone turned up a few times. V gene TRBV7-2 combines with J gene TRBJ2-7; tentatively, D is TRBD1 or TRBD2 (6 bases each). Trimming removed 0 bases at V and 4 bases at J, with 16 bases between. Germline CDR1 reads SGHTA; CDR2 reads FQGNSA. CDR3 size: 16 residues. In nucleotides, the CDR3 is TGTGCCAGCAGCTTAGCTATACTCACGGGGGCGTACGAGCAGTACTTC. Its translation: CASSLAILTGAYEQYF.

This clone appeared once. The chain couples TRBV3-1 (or the pseudogene TRBV3-2) to TRBJ2-1; no firm D call. V was clipped by 0 bases and J by 9 bases, with 15 bases between them. This CDR3 region has 15 residues. CDR1 and CDR2 from the germline V gene are LGHDT and YNNKEL (reference sequence). The CDR3 DNA reads as TGTGCCAGCAGCCAAGATCTACTCTTGGCCGGTGAGCAGTTCTTC. It specifies CASSQDLLLAGEQFF.

The V and J genes are TRBV7-9 and TRBJ1-3; D ambiguous. The V and J ends lost 1 base and 0 bases respectively, with 10 bases between them. Germline V gives CDR1 SEHNR, CDR2 FQNEAQ (reference sequence). This CDR3 contains 16 residues. The CDR3 reads CASSLEEASSGNTIYF. The CDR3 bases are TGTGCCAGCAGCTTAGAGGAGGCGTCCTCTGGAAACACCATATATTTT.

There are a few counts of this clone. The chain combines TRBV7-9 with TRBJ1-1; 8 nucleotides align to TRBD1. Germline CDR1 and CDR2: SEHNR and FQNEAQ (reference sequence). CDR3 length equals 16 residues. J gave up 3 bases and V 5 bases, and 11 bases lay outside the gene matches. The CDR3: CASSARPGQGYTEAFF. As DNA, the CDR3 is TGTGCCAGCAGCGCCCGACCCGGACAGGGCTACACTGAAGCTTTCTTT.